This T cell receptor (beta chain) appears in the sequencing data of a study of control samples from healthy donors and cancer patients. Data came from immunoSEQ multiplex PCR; TCRdb stores just in-frame clones and leaves some out. The top ten clones hold roughly 12% of a sample with more than 25,000 clones, around 91% of them seen once. V was trimmed by 7 bases and J by 6 bases, leaving 19 bases between them. Germline CDR1 reads LNHDA; CDR2 reads SQIVND (reference sequence). This CDR3 region has 15 residues. The TCR originated in a man aged 45-65 years with lung cancer. Source material: PBMCs. J is TRBJ2-1 and V is TRBV19; TRBD1 is a possible D gene (6 bases). The CDR3, as DNA: TGTGCCAGTACTCCTCTCACAGGGACGGGCAATGAGCAGTTCTTC. Translated: CASTPLTGTGNEQFF.